This T cell receptor beta chain is drawn from a study of blood T cell repertoires in COVID-19. The wider study: The United States, Italy and Spain supplied acute and convalescent COVID-19 samples.

Repertoires were generated with immunoSEQ multiplex PCR, while TCRdb's copy carries only in-frame clones and drops some. The sample carries a few hundred thousand clones, about 91% recorded once. Participant age was about 18 to 89 years, and participants resided in about two dozen US areas. This CDR3 is 17 amino acids long. Germline V lookup: CDR1 LGHNA, CDR2 YNFKEQ. V lost 4 bases and J 0 bases, leaving 15 bases between the germline ends. Sequenced input: PBMCs or T cells enriched from blood (not recorded which). The sequence came from a man in his late teens or twenties with acute COVID-19. V is TRBV4-2 and J is TRBJ1-4; D possibly corresponds to TRBD1 (6 bases). The CDR3 DNA sequence: TGTGCCAGCAGCCCAGCAGGACAGATTGCAACTAATGAAAAACTGTTTTTT. Its protein is CASSPAGQIATNEKLFF.